These 20 T cell receptor beta chains were sequenced from one sample in a study of T cell changes during pregnancy in multiple sclerosis. Measured with immunoSEQ multiplex PCR; TCRdb has only the in-frame clones, and not every one. This table holds about 40,000 clones, just over 90% found once. The sample was PBMCs (not recorded whether the cells were cultured). All receptors derive from a female donor with multiple sclerosis, enrolled in a pregnancy study.

J is TRBJ2-3 and V is TRBV6-1, with a possible D match to TRBD1 (6 bases). The CDR3 extends over 15 amino acids. Germline loops: CDR1 MNHNS, CDR2 SASEGT. V gave up 5 bases and J gave up 3 bases, with 15 bases separating them. CDR3 nucleotides: TGTGCCAGCAGTCAGGGGATAAGTAGAACAGATACGCAGTATTTT. It encodes CASSQGISRTDTQYF.

The gene calls are TRBV6-5 and TRBJ1-2; D is ambiguous. The germline V gene has CDR1 MNHEY and CDR2 SVGAGI. V lost 5 bases to trimming and J lost 7 bases, with 14 bases between them. CDR3 length equals 13 residues. In DNA form, the CDR3 reads TGTGCCAGCAGTCGAGACAATGTCGGTGGCTACACCTTC. Translated, it gives CASSRDNVGGYTF.

The genes are TRBV19 and TRBJ2-7, with D perhaps matching TRBD2 (5 bases). The CDR3 totals 11 residues. Trimming shortened V by 7 bases and J by 4 bases, and 8 bases separated the two germline ends. CDR1 and CDR2 from the germline V gene are LNHDA and SQIVND (reference sequence). The DNA for the CDR3 is TGTGCCAGTATCGGGAATTACGAGCAGTACTTC. Translated, it gives CASIGNYEQYF.

The chain's CDR3 is CASSRDFYEQYF. Here the CDR3 DNA reads TGTGCCAGCAGCCGGGACTTCTACGAGCAGTACTTC. J is TRBJ2-7 and V is TRBV7-8; TRBD2 might be the D (6 bases). The CDR3 length is 12 residues. Deletions cut 5 bases from V and 3 bases from J, with 8 bases between. In germline, CDR1 is SGHVS, CDR2 FQNEAQ.

Written as DNA, the CDR3 is TGTGCCAGCAGCTTTATAGGGAGGGGGCCTTTATATGGCTACACCTTC. It specifies CASSFIGRGPLYGYTF. The V and J genes are TRBV11-2 and TRBJ1-2; TRBD1 agrees at 7 bases. This CDR3 comprises 16 residues. CDR1 and CDR2 from the germline V gene are SGHAT and FQNNGV. V lost 3 bases, J lost 5 bases, and 12 bases stayed unmatched.

As concerns this clone: The same CDR3 can be traced to other DNA sequences in this sample. The rearrangement joins TRBV7-3 to TRBJ1-1; 7 positions agree with TRBD1. V was pared by 5 bases and J by 1 base, with 4 bases of the junction left unmatched. Germline V gene lookup returns CDR1 SGHTA and CDR2 FQGTGA. CDR3 size: 14 residues. CDR3: CASSPGGENTEAFF. The DNA for the CDR3 is TGTGCCAGCAGCCCAGGGGGAGAGAACACTGAAGCTTTCTTT.

The rearrangement links TRBV28 to TRBJ2-3, with TRBD2 identical over 14 bases. Germline CDR1 is MDHEN and CDR2 is SYDVKM. This CDR3 is 17 amino acids long. Unmatched junction bases numbered 2, after V lost 1 base and J lost 2 bases. The CDR3 spells CASSLSGLAGDTDTQYF. The CDR3 DNA is TGTGCCAGCAGTTTATCGGGACTAGCGGGAGACACAGATACGCAGTATTTT.

The genes are TRBV23-1 and TRBJ2-7; the D gene could be TRBD1 or TRBD2 (5 bases each). TRBV23-1 is classed as an ORF, of uncertain function. Trimming cost V 4 bases and J 2 bases, with 15 bases left between them. This CDR3 is built from 15 residues. The CDR3: CASSLEGRGPYEQYF. CDR3 in DNA: TGCGCCAGCAGTCTTGAGGGTAGGGGCCCCTACGAGCAGTACTTC.

The chain recombines TRBV19 with TRBJ2-2; 10 bases line up with TRBD2. V dropped 5 bases and J dropped 7; count of bases not matched to a gene: 7. This CDR3 is 15 amino acids long. From germline, CDR1 is LNHDA and CDR2 SQIVND (reference sequence). The CDR3 is CASSSAGGPGGELFF. CDR3 sequence (DNA): TGTGCCAGTAGTTCAGCGGGAGGGCCGGGCGGGGAGCTGTTTTTT.

V gene TRBV6-1 combines with J gene TRBJ2-7; 8 bases align to TRBD2. Per germline, CDR1 MNHNS and CDR2 SASEGT. This CDR3 is built from 14 residues. The J segment lost 1 base and the V segment lost 7 bases, leaving 6 bases of the junction unmatched. Here the CDR3 reads CASISGGRSYEQYF. The CDR3 nucleotides are TGTGCCAGCATTAGTGGCGGGAGGTCCTACGAGCAGTACTTC.

This clone was counted a single time. V usage is TRBV11-2 and J usage is TRBJ1-1; D unresolved. Trimming shortened V by 4 bases and J by 6 bases, and 21 bases separated the two germline ends. Germline CDR1 reads SGHAT; CDR2 reads FQNNGV. CDR3 length: 16 amino acids. The CDR3 nucleotides read TGTGCCAGCAGCTACCGCGGTAGGACCCCCGTAGCTGAAGCTTTCTTT. It codes for CASSYRGRTPVAEAFF. Supplemented by reference TRBV11-2 and TRBJ1-1, the full variable domain reads EAGVAQSPRYKIIEKRQSVAFWCNPISGHATLYWYQQILGQGPKLLIQFQNNGVVDDSQLPKDRFSAERLKGVDSTLKIQPAKLEDSAVYLCASSYRGRTPVAEAFFGQGTRLTVV.

The chain carries TRBV6-1 and TRBJ2-5; D possibly uses TRBD1 or TRBD2 (5 bases each). The CDR3 contains 15 residues. Germline lookup yields CDR1 MNHNS and CDR2 SASEGT. Trimming removed 6 bases from V and 0 bases from J, with 14 bases in between. CDR3 residues: CASSTGAEYQETQYF. DNA for the CDR3: TGTGCCAGCAGCACCGGGGCCGAGTACCAAGAGACCCAGTACTTC.

This chain links TRBV27 with TRBJ2-7; the match to TRBD1 covers 8 bases. This CDR3 region has 16 residues. Trimming at V came to 5 bases and at J to 1 base, leaving 10 bases not matched to a gene. Germline CDR1 reads MNHEY; CDR2 reads SMNVEV (reference sequence). The CDR3 region is CASSTPQGQGSYEQYF. The CDR3, as DNA: TGTGCCAGCAGTACTCCGCAAGGACAGGGATCCTACGAGCAGTACTTC.

CDR3 residues: CASSFRGTEAFF. The CDR3, as DNA: TGTGCCAGCAGCTTCAGAGGTACTGAAGCTTTCTTT. The chain recombines TRBV11-3 with TRBJ1-1; D unclear. The CDR3 consists of 12 residues. From germline, CDR1 is SGHNT and CDR2 YENEEA. V was pared by 3 bases and J by 5 bases, with 7 bases between.

The rearrangement links TRBV5-8 to TRBJ2-3, with D possibly TRBD2 on 6 matching bases. The V end was cut by 4 bases, the J end by 3 bases, with 18 bases between. This CDR3 is 16 amino acids long. The V gene's germline CDR1 is SGHTS and CDR2 YDEGEE. CDR3 sequence: CASSGGSSRSTDTQYF. The CDR3 DNA sequence: TGTGCCAGCAGCGGGGGGTCGTCCCGAAGTACAGATACGCAGTATTTT.

The chain recombines TRBV6-6 with TRBJ1-2, with 7 bases lining up with TRBD1. J was trimmed by 0 bases and V by 4 bases; bases with no gene match: 5. The V gene's germline CDR1 is MNHNY and CDR2 SVGAGI (reference sequence). This CDR3 has 15 residues. Here the CDR3 reads CASSWRQGSNYGYTF. CDR3 coding DNA: TGTGCCAGCAGTTGGAGACAGGGATCTAACTATGGCTACACCTTC.

This clone showed up just once. V and J are TRBV7-9 and TRBJ1-1; a possible D gene is TRBD1 (5 bases). V lost 5 bases and J lost 1, with 14 bases in between. This CDR3 region has 15 residues. Per the germline V gene, CDR1 is SEHNR and CDR2 is FQNEAQ (reference sequence). CDR3 DNA: TGTGCCAGCAGCCGTCCGACAGATAAGAACACTGAAGCTTTCTTT. Encoded protein: CASSRPTDKNTEAFF. Filled out from reference TRBV7-9 and TRBJ1-1, the complete variable domain reads DTGVSQNPRHKITKRGQNVTFRCDPISEHNRLYWYRQTLGQGPEFLTYFQNEAQLEKSRLLSDRFSAERPKGSFSTLEIQRTEQGDSAMYLCASSRPTDKNTEAFFGQGTRLTVV.

This chain joins TRBV7-9 and TRBJ2-7; D is perhaps TRBD1 (6 bases). The germline CDR1 and CDR2 sequences are SEHNR and FQNEAQ (reference sequence). The CDR3 consists of 12 residues. Trimming shortened V by 5 bases and J by 6 bases, and 11 bases separated the two germline ends. Here the CDR3 DNA reads TGTGCCAGCAGCCGTAAAGGGGGCGAGCAGTACTTC. Amino acids: CASSRKGGEQYF.

V usage is TRBV19 and J usage is TRBJ2-1; unclear D gene. The CDR3 is 11 residues long. Trimming removed 6 bases from V and 1 base from J, with 1 base in between. Germline loops: CDR1 LNHDA, CDR2 SQIVND (reference sequence). The CDR3 region has the DNA TGTGCCAGTAGATCCTACAATGAGCAGTTCTTC. Residues: CASRSYNEQFF.

The chain recombines TRBV4-2 with TRBJ1-2, with D possibly matching TRBD1 (6 bases). V lost 0 bases, J lost 2 bases, and 10 bases lay in between. The CDR3 extends over 15 amino acids. The germline V gene has CDR1 LGHNA and CDR2 YNFKEQ. CDR3 region: CASSQEQGTNYGYTF. In DNA form, the CDR3 reads TGTGCCAGCAGCCAAGAACAGGGAACAAACTATGGCTACACCTTC.